The present T cell receptor beta chain was sequenced within a study of control samples from healthy donors and cancer patients (dated by TCRdb to the early 2020s). A remark on this clone: Its recognized antigen is unknown. Base quality data are lacking; no much larger clone is found one base away.

Preparation of the library involved the immunoSEQ multiplex PCR assay. TCRdb's version of the immuneACCESS table is confined to in-frame rearrangements and falls short of the full clone set. An unresolved V gene accounts for under half of the shortfall where checked; the remainder is of unknown origin. The sample data list tens of thousands of clones, and 80% to 90% of these were observed just once. The ten largest account for 1.5% to 2% of the sample. Trimmed from V: 5 bases; trimmed from J: 8 bases; junction bases lacking a gene match: 8. The CDR3 covers 15 residues, taking in both the cysteine and the phenylalanine. Of the read, only the CDR3 DNA is kept; its 45 bases are in frame from base 1. The germline V gene encodes CDR1 MDHEN and CDR2 SYDVKM.

This sequence was found in a woman aged 55-69 years with head and neck cancer. The specimen sequenced was PBMCs. The chain employs TRBV28 and TRBJ2-1; 11 bases in between match TRBD2. The CDR3 region has the sequence CASSLTSGSVDEQFF. The sequenced DNA is TGTGCCAGCAGTCTAACTAGCGGGAGCGTAGATGAGCAGTTCTTC.